The next 32 T cell receptor beta chains were all read from a single sample in a study of blood T cell repertoires in COVID-19. The data were produced by immunoSEQ multiplex PCR, yet TCRdb's version contains in-frame clones alone and is incomplete. The top ten hold around 5.4% of the sample, which has about 250,000 clones, over 70% seen once. Sequenced input: peripheral blood. Every receptor here comes from an elderly man with acute or convalescent COVID-19.

Here the CDR3 DNA reads TGTGCCAGCAGCCAGCAGGGGGCCAATTCACCCCTCCACTTT. Translated, it gives CASSQQGANSPLHF. The chain recombines TRBV3-1 (or the pseudogene TRBV3-2) with TRBJ1-6, with 8 bases fitting TRBD1. Germline V gives CDR1 LGHDT, CDR2 YNNKEL (reference sequence). This CDR3 comprises 14 residues. With 3 bases clipped from V and 7 bases from J, the junction kept 2 bases outside the gene matches.

The chain uses TRBV2 and TRBJ2-4, with 11 bases matching TRBD2. J gave up 0 bases and V 7 bases, and 14 bases lay outside the gene matches. This CDR3 comprises 19 residues. Germline loops: CDR1 SNHLY, CDR2 FYNNEI. The CDR3 bases are TGTGCCAGCAAGGAAGGGCTAGCGGGGGGCATACTAGCCAAAAACATTCAGTACTTC. It yields the protein CASKEGLAGGILAKNIQYF.

The J gene is TRBJ2-7, the V gene TRBV11-2; 10 bases map to TRBD1. The CDR3 sequence is 14 residues long. The germline CDR1 and CDR2 sequences are SGHAT and FQNNGV. The trim removed 1 base at V and 5 bases at J, leaving 2 bases unmatched. The CDR3 nucleotides read TGTGCCAGCAGCTTAGCAGGGACAGGGGACGAGCAGTACTTC. Translating gives CASSLAGTGDEQYF.

The chain joins TRBV6-1 to TRBJ1-5, with D uncertain. Germline CDR1 is MNHNS and CDR2 is SASEGT. The CDR3 spans 15 residues. V was cut by 1 base and J by 7 bases, with 14 bases left in between. In DNA form, the CDR3 reads TGTGCCAGCAGTGAAGGGTGGAGGGCTTACCAGCCCCAGCATTTT. Translated: CASSEGWRAYQPQHF.

The gene calls are TRBV3-1 (or the pseudogene TRBV3-2) and TRBJ2-5; 10 positions match TRBD2. V shed 10 bases and J 5 bases; nucleotides not matched to a gene: 16. CDR3 length: 16 amino acids. Germline CDR1 reads LGHDT; CDR2 reads YNNKEL (reference sequence). CDR3 in amino acids: CATTPGASGSGETQYF. In DNA, the CDR3 is TGTGCCACCACGCCAGGGGCTAGCGGGAGCGGCGAGACCCAGTACTTC.

The rearrangement uses TRBV7-2 and TRBJ2-2, with D possibly TRBD2 on 5 matching bases. The germline V gene has CDR1 SGHTA and CDR2 FQGNSA. The CDR3 extends over 15 amino acids. V gave up 4 bases and J gave up 5 bases, with 14 bases separating them. The CDR3 spells CASSSAGVLTGELFF. Written as DNA, the CDR3 is TGTGCCAGCAGCTCAGCCGGGGTTCTAACCGGGGAGCTGTTTTTT.

The genes are TRBV27 and TRBJ1-1, with TRBD1 matching over 8 bases. The V gene's germline CDR1 is MNHEY and CDR2 SMNVEV (reference sequence). CDR3 length: 14 amino acids. The V gene end was trimmed by 8 bases and the J gene end by 9 bases; junction bases not matched to a gene: 14. CDR3 loop: CASGPRDRLGKAFF. The CDR3 region has the DNA TGTGCCAGCGGACCCCGGGACAGGCTGGGGAAAGCTTTCTTT.

This clone was picked up a small number of times. The CDR3 coding sequence is TGTGCCAGCAGCTGGACAGGAATGAACACTGAAGCTTTCTTT. Its protein product is CASSWTGMNTEAFF. The chain employs TRBV5-4 and TRBJ1-1, with TRBD1 identical over 7 bases. CDR3 length equals 14 residues. Looked up from germline, CDR1 is SGHNT and CDR2 is YYREEE (reference sequence). V gave up 3 bases and J gave up 0 bases; unmatched junction bases: 2.

The V call is TRBV5-1, the J call TRBJ2-6, with TRBD2 as a possible D gene (5 bases). The length of the CDR3 is 16 residues. Per the germline V gene, CDR1 is SGHRS and CDR2 is YFSETQ. Trimming stripped 3 bases from V and 0 bases from J, with 10 bases between. The CDR3 DNA reads as TGCGCCAGCAGCTCGGGAAGTAGCTCTGGGGCCAACGTCCTGACTTTC. Protein product: CASSSGSSSGANVLTF. Together with reference TRBV5-1 and TRBJ2-6, the CDR3 gives the full variable domain: KAGVTQTPRYLIKTRGQQVTLSCSPISGHRSVSWYQQTPGQGLQFLFEYFSETQRNKGNFPGRFSGRQFSNSRSEMNVSTLELGDSALYLCASSSGSSSGANVLTFGAGSRLTVL.

The chain links TRBV25-1 to TRBJ2-3; D is possibly TRBD1 (7 bases). The CDR3 runs to 16 residues. Germline CDR1 and CDR2: MGHDK and SYGVNS. Deletions cut 1 base from V and 9 bases from J, with 20 bases between. The CDR3 here is CASSESLTGRIGTQYF. The CDR3 DNA follows: TGTGCCAGCAGTGAATCTTTGACAGGGAGGATTGGGACGCAGTATTTT.

The rearrangement uses TRBV28 and TRBJ2-5; 14 nucleotides match TRBD2. The ends lost 4 bases at V and 5 bases at J; junction bases unmatched: 6. CDR1 is MDHEN and CDR2 is SYDVKM in the germline V gene. The CDR3 runs 16 residues. CDR3 nucleotides: TGTGCCAGCAGTTCCTGGACTAGCGGGGGGCGGGAGACCCAGTACTTC. Its translation: CASSSWTSGGRETQYF. Full variable domain (outside the CDR3, taken from reference TRBV28 and TRBJ2-5): DVKVTQSSRYLVKRTGEKVFLECVQDMDHENMFWYRQDPGLGLRLIYFSYDVKMKEKGDIPEGYSVSREKKERFSLILESASTNQTSMYLCASSSWTSGGRETQYFGPGTRLLVL.

The chain has TRBV29-1 and TRBJ2-3; 7 bases fit TRBD1. V gave up 3 bases and J gave up 5 bases; unmatched junction bases: 8. CDR1 and CDR2 (germline): SQVTM, ANQGSEA. The CDR3 consists of 14 residues. Here the CDR3 reads CSVEGTGVGDTQYF. The DNA of the CDR3 is TGCAGCGTTGAGGGAACAGGGGTAGGAGATACGCAGTATTTT.

This clone has just a few counts. The chain uses TRBV23-1 and TRBJ1-4, with TRBD1 as a possible D gene (6 bases). TRBV23-1 is known as an ORF, though its function is uncertain. The CDR3 runs 12 residues. V was cut by 11 bases and J by 4 bases, with 11 bases left in between. The CDR3 loop is CAPDSRNEKLFF. Written as DNA, the CDR3 is TGCGCCCCGGACAGCCGTAATGAAAAACTGTTTTTT.

V usage is TRBV4-1 and J usage is TRBJ1-1; D unresolved. V dropped 1 base and J dropped 2 bases, with 14 bases sitting between them. The CDR3 contains 16 residues. Germline lookup yields CDR1 MGHRA and CDR2 YSYEKL. The CDR3 region has the DNA TGCGCCAGCAGCCAAGGACTTGGTAACAAAAACACTGAAGCTTTCTTT. Residues: CASSQGLGNKNTEAFF.

The chain recombines TRBV24-1 with TRBJ2-3; 9 nucleotides align to TRBD2. Germline V lookup: CDR1 KGHDR, CDR2 SFDVKD. The V and J ends lost 2 bases and 3 bases, in that order; junction bases with no gene match: 5. This CDR3 has 16 amino acids. CDR3 sequence reads: CATSDSGLARTDTQYF. The CDR3 coding sequence is TGTGCCACCAGTGATTCGGGACTAGCTAGGACAGATACGCAGTATTTT.

In the case of this clone: In the same sample, other DNA sequences code for this CDR3. The rearrangement links TRBV5-6 to TRBJ1-5; tentative D call: TRBD1 (5 bases). The V and J ends lost 2 bases and 5 bases respectively, with 8 bases between them. CDR1 and CDR2 from the germline V gene are SGHDT and YYEEEE. This CDR3 comprises 13 residues. CDR3 in amino acids: CASSLGRDQPQHF. CDR3 nucleotides: TGTGCCAGCAGCTTAGGCAGGGATCAGCCCCAGCATTTT. Full variable domain (missing parts from reference TRBV5-6 and TRBJ1-5): DAGVTQSPTHLIKTRGQQVTLRCSPKSGHDTVSWYQQALGQGPQFIFQYYEEEERQRGNFPDRFSGHQFPNYSSELNVNALLLGDSALYLCASSLGRDQPQHFGDGTRLSIL.

J is TRBJ2-5 and V is TRBV2; maybe TRBD1 (5 bases). Trimming took 7 bases from V and 2 from J, leaving 14 bases between them. This CDR3 is built from 14 residues. Germline values: CDR1 SNHLY, CDR2 FYNNEI. Here the CDR3 reads CASKGRRTQETQYF. For the CDR3, the DNA is TGTGCCAGCAAAGGCAGGCGGACACAAGAGACCCAGTACTTC.

This chain connects TRBV6-2 or TRBV6-3 to TRBJ2-7, with D perhaps TRBD1 (6 bases). The CDR3 is made up of 15 amino acids. V was clipped by 5 bases and J by 0 bases, with 14 bases between them. The germline V gene encodes CDR1 MNHEY and CDR2 SVGEGT. The CDR3: CASSPGTLVSYEQYF. In DNA form, the CDR3 reads TGTGCCAGCAGTCCCGGGACACTGGTCTCCTACGAGCAGTACTTC.

This chain links TRBV24-1 with TRBJ1-2; 7 bases agree with TRBD1. The CDR3 length is 14 residues. The V and J ends lost 3 bases and 7 bases, in that order; junction bases with no gene match: 7. The germline CDR1 and CDR2 sequences are KGHDR and SFDVKD. The CDR3 is CATSDPTGVGGYTF. The CDR3 DNA reads TGTGCCACCAGTGATCCCACAGGGGTAGGTGGCTACACCTTC.

The chain carries TRBV2 and TRBJ1-5; 7 nucleotides align to TRBD1. The CDR3 sequence is 15 residues long. The junction had 12 bases not matched to a gene; V was cut back by 6 bases and J by 7 bases. From germline, CDR1 is SNHLY and CDR2 FYNNEI. CDR3 in DNA: TGTGCCAGCAGCAAACAGGGGTCCCTTTTACAGCCCCAGCATTTT. It encodes CASSKQGSLLQPQHF.

In DNA form, the CDR3 reads TGTGCCAGCAGGTCGACAGGGGCAGAGACCCAGTACTTC. Its translation is CASRSTGAETQYF. The gene calls are TRBV7-9 and TRBJ2-5; 8 nucleotides line up with TRBD1. There are 13 residues in the CDR3. The germline V gene has CDR1 SEHNR and CDR2 FQNEAQ (reference sequence). Trimming removed 6 bases from V and 4 bases from J; junction bases left unmatched: 4.

This clone was picked up one time. This chain uses TRBV29-1 with TRBJ2-3, with 11 bases that match TRBD2. This CDR3 region has 15 residues. Germline assignment: CDR1 SQVTM and CDR2 ANQGSEA. The V gene end was trimmed by 4 bases and the J gene end by 0 bases; junction bases not matched to a gene: 3. The CDR3 DNA reads TGCAGCGTTGGCACTAGCGGGGGAAGCACAGATACGCAGTATTTT. Protein product: CSVGTSGGSTDTQYF.

This clone was detected only once. The rearrangement joins TRBV11-3 to TRBJ2-5, with 8 bases lining up with TRBD2. CDR1 SGHNT and CDR2 YENEEA come from the germline V gene. The CDR3 runs to 16 residues. V gave up 1 base and J gave up 1 base; unmatched junction bases: 5. The CDR3 loop is CASSLGSGGSQETQYF. In DNA form, the CDR3 reads TGTGCCAGCAGCTTAGGGAGCGGGGGCTCCCAAGAGACCCAGTACTTC.

The chain combines TRBV14 with TRBJ2-7; 7 bases match TRBD2. V lost 0 bases to trimming and J lost 6 bases; unmatched junction nucleotides: 5. CDR1 and CDR2 from the germline V gene are SGHDN and FVKESK. The length of the CDR3 is 14 residues. This CDR3 reads CASSQDPRGVEQYF. Written as DNA, the CDR3 is TGTGCCAGCAGCCAAGACCCCCGGGGGGTCGAGCAGTACTTC.

The CDR3 DNA reads as TGCAGCATCACCCCGTGGCGGGGCGCGATTGAGCAGTTCTTC. Protein product: CSITPWRGAIEQFF. The gene calls are TRBV29-1 and TRBJ2-1; D is perhaps TRBD2 (6 bases). The length of the CDR3 is 14 residues. V was trimmed by 8 bases and J by 9 bases, leaving 23 bases between them. The germline gives CDR1 SQVTM, CDR2 ANQGSEA.

The rearrangement links TRBV6-4 to TRBJ2-1, with D tentatively TRBD1 (5 bases). The germline V gene has CDR1 MRHNA and CDR2 SNTAGT. Trimming shortened V by 4 bases and J by 0 bases, and 13 bases separated the two germline ends. The CDR3 totals 16 residues. The CDR3 sequence is CASSVGHTSSYNEQFF. The CDR3 DNA follows: TGTGCCAGCAGTGTTGGACATACGAGCTCCTACAATGAGCAGTTCTTC.

The rearrangement links TRBV5-1 to TRBJ2-7; tentatively, D is TRBD2 (6 bases). Trimming cost V 0 bases and J 0 bases, with 10 bases left between them. This CDR3 has 15 amino acids. Germline CDR1 reads SGHRS; CDR2 reads YFSETQ. The CDR3 region has the DNA TGCGCCAGCAGCTTGGTGGCGGGGACCTCCTACGAGCAGTACTTC. It translates to CASSLVAGTSYEQYF.

The chain couples TRBV9 to TRBJ2-5, with a weak D call TRBD2 (6 bases). The CDR3 totals 14 residues. The germline gives CDR1 SGDLS, CDR2 YYNGEE. V was cut by 0 bases and J by 4 bases, with 10 bases left in between. The CDR3 sequence is CASSVASAVETQYF. The CDR3 region has the DNA TGTGCCAGCAGCGTAGCTAGCGCCGTAGAGACCCAGTACTTC.

The chain links TRBV6-5 to TRBJ2-7, with D tentatively TRBD1 (6 bases). V gave up 2 bases and J gave up 2 bases, with 13 bases separating them. The length of the CDR3 is 15 residues. Germline V lookup: CDR1 MNHEY, CDR2 SVGAGI. CDR3 nucleotide sequence: TGTGCCAGCAGTTACACCCCGGGGACACCCTACGAGCAGTACTTC. Its translation: CASSYTPGTPYEQYF.

The chain has TRBV19 and TRBJ1-6; the match to TRBD1 covers 10 bases. The CDR3 covers 15 residues. V was pared by 11 bases and J by 9 bases, with 13 bases of the junction left unmatched. Germline CDR1 and CDR2: LNHDA and SQIVND (reference sequence). CDR3 nucleotide sequence: TGTGCCTCCAAAGGCGGACAGGGGGTTCGTTCACCCCTCCACTTT. It is translated as CASKGGQGVRSPLHF.

The CDR3 spells CASSSGRSSPLHF. CDR3 sequence (DNA): TGTGCCAGCAGTTCAGGGAGGAGTTCACCCCTCCACTTT. The chain carries TRBV6-5 and TRBJ1-6; weak D call: TRBD1 (5 bases). The CDR3 spans 13 residues. Germline CDR1 reads MNHEY; CDR2 reads SVGAGI. V lost 4 bases to trimming and J lost 9 bases, with 10 bases between them.

The rearrangement links TRBV19 to TRBJ2-1, with 10 bases identical to TRBD2. The CDR3 length is 15 residues. The germline CDR1 and CDR2 sequences are LNHDA and SQIVND (reference sequence). Germline trimming cut 1 base from V and 7 bases from J; bases unmatched to any gene: 4. CDR3 sequence (DNA): TGTGCCAGTAGTATAGGGACTAGCGGACGGAATGAGCAGTTCTTC. As protein: CASSIGTSGRNEQFF.